These T cell receptor beta chains were read from a single sample in a study of shared clonotypes between healthy human individuals. The protocol was immunoSEQ multiplex PCR, while the TCRdb copy is restricted to in-frame clones and leaves out a portion. The sample has 2 million to 2.5 million clones, 85% to 95% seen once. The sample taken for sequencing was naive CD4+ T cells sorted from blood. The source of these receptors is a young man in good health. Both conserved end residues are part of each CDR3. Fields, in order: J gene, clone size, D gene, V gene, CDR3 DNA, CDR3 protein. The D gene is left open where the match is weak. Clone size is stated in some rows and not others, as once, few, many or a class when expanded.

J: TRBJ2-2
size: -
D: -
V: TRBV7-2
DNA: TGTGCCAGCAGCTTAGCGGCGGGTCTAGGGGGGGAGCTGTTTTTT
CDR3: CASSLAAGLGGELFF

J: TRBJ1-3
size: -
D: -
V: TRBV30
DNA: TGTGCCTGGAGTGTTAGTCGAGTATTCGGGACCTCTGGAAACACCATATATTTT
CDR3: CAWSVSRVFGTSGNTIYF

J: TRBJ1-5
size: -
D: TRBD1
V: TRBV6-1
DNA: TGTGCCAGCCGAGGGGACAGGGCCAATCAGCCCCAGCATTTT
CDR3: CASRGDRANQPQHF

J: TRBJ1-1
size: -
D: -
V: TRBV27
DNA: TGTGCCAGCAGTCCTAGCAGGGTCTTGGACACTGAAGCTTTCTTT
CDR3: CASSPSRVLDTEAFF

J: TRBJ1-2
size: -
D: -
V: TRBV7-2
DNA: TGTGCCAGCAGCTTATACCCCACAAGGGACTATGGCTACACCTTC
CDR3: CASSLYPTRDYGYTF

J: TRBJ2-7
size: -
D: TRBD2
V: TRBV6-6
DNA: TGTGCCAGCAGTTACAGGGAGGGCTACGAGCAGTACTTC
CDR3: CASSYREGYEQYF

J: TRBJ2-5
size: once
D: -
V: TRBV9
DNA: TGTGCCAGCAGCGCCCTCGGTCTACCCGGAGAGACCCAGTACTTC
CDR3: CASSALGLPGETQYF

J: TRBJ1-5
size: -
D: TRBD1
V: TRBV19
DNA: TGTGCCAGTAGTTCGCTTCCGGGACAGGTGGGAAATCAGCCCCAGCATTTT
CDR3: CASSSLPGQVGNQPQHF

J: TRBJ1-5
size: -
D: -
V: TRBV5-4
DNA: TGTGCCAGCAGCTTGGGGGGAGTAGGGGACAATCAGCCCCAGCATTTT
CDR3: CASSLGGVGDNQPQHF

J: TRBJ2-3
size: -
D: -
V: TRBV11-3
DNA: TGTGCCAGCAGCTTAGAGGGACGGAGCACAGATACGCAGTATTTT
CDR3: CASSLEGRSTDTQYF

J: TRBJ1-3
size: -
D: -
V: TRBV7-2
DNA: TGTGCCAGCAGCTTATCAGGATCCTCTGGAAACACCATATATTTT
CDR3: CASSLSGSSGNTIYF

J: TRBJ2-1
size: -
D: -
V: TRBV6-6
DNA: TGTGCCAGCAGTTATAGCGGTACCTCCTACAATGAGCAGTTCTTC
CDR3: CASSYSGTSYNEQFF

J: TRBJ2-7
size: -
D: -
V: TRBV5-1
DNA: TGCGCCAGCAGCTTCCAGCCCCCCGGCGAGCAGTACTTC
CDR3: CASSFQPPGEQYF

J: TRBJ2-3
size: -
D: TRBD2
V: TRBV11-2
DNA: TGTGCCAGCAGCGTGGGACTAGCGGGAGTACCGGATACGCAGTATTTT
CDR3: CASSVGLAGVPDTQYF

J: TRBJ1-5
size: -
D: TRBD1
V: TRBV7-2
DNA: TGTGCCAGCAGCTCAGGGGGTTACAATCAGCCCCAGCATTTT
CDR3: CASSSGGYNQPQHF

J: TRBJ1-2
size: -
D: -
V: TRBV1
DNA: TGCACCAGCAGCCAAGAGTCAGAAAAAGGAGATTCCTATGGCTACACCTTC
CDR3: CTSSQESEKGDSYGYTF

J: TRBJ2-3
size: -
D: -
V: TRBV19
DNA: TGTGCCAGTAGTAAACAGGGAATAGGCACAGATACGCAGTATTTT
CDR3: CASSKQGIGTDTQYF

J: TRBJ1-3
size: -
D: -
V: TRBV2
DNA: TGTGCCAGCAGTGGAACGGGAAACACCATATATTTT
CDR3: CASSGTGNTIYF

J: TRBJ2-5
size: -
D: -
V: TRBV10-3
DNA: TGTGCCATCAGTGAGTCTCGCCGCGAGACCCAGTACTTC
CDR3: CAISESRRETQYF

J: TRBJ2-5
size: -
D: TRBD2
V: TRBV9
DNA: TGTGCCAGCAACACAGCGGGGGGACTACTAGAGACCCAGTACTTC
CDR3: CASNTAGGLLETQYF

J: TRBJ1-6
size: few
D: TRBD1
V: TRBV7-9
DNA: TGTGCCAGCAGCTTAGGGACAGGGGGAACCCTCCACTTT
CDR3: CASSLGTGGTLHF